This T cell receptor (beta chain) derives from a study of blood T cell repertoires in COVID-19. On the study more broadly: T cells, B-cell-depleted T cells, or PBMCs provided the cDNA or gDNA that served as material.

V lost 0 bases and J 2 bases, leaving 14 bases between the germline ends. The V gene's germline CDR1 is SGHTA and CDR2 FQGNSA. The CDR3 length is 16 residues. Clones were read by immunoSEQ multiplex PCR, and TCRdb kept only the in-frame ones, dropping some. The sample has 150,000 to 200,000 clones; around 87% are singletons. The sequence came from a young man with active or convalescent COVID-19. The chain is built from TRBV7-2 and TRBJ2-7; possible D gene TRBD2, 6 bases. Sequencing was carried out using peripheral blood. The CDR3 region has the DNA TGTGCCAGCAGCTTAGCGGGAGGATCCGTCGCCTACGAGCAGTACTTC. Translating it yields CASSLAGGSVAYEQYF.